This section outlines one T cell receptor (beta chain) sequence together with its context. Antigen specificity is unknown. The data were obtained in a study of CXCR3-negative and CXCR3-positive naive CD8 T cells. The overall study: Sequencing brought in around 140 million TRB reads altogether, and each library got about 1.5 +/- 0.3 million.

Findings of the study overall: TRB CDR3 hydrophobicity was greater in CXCR3-positive naive cells than in CXCR3-negative naive cells. Post-cryopreservation CXCR3 expression was partly diminished, and the bulk of assays employed fresh PBMCs.

The CDR3 covers 18 residues. Germline-derived CDR1 and CDR2 are SGHRS and YFSETQ. The authors made the TRB cDNA libraries by 5' RACE using UMI labels. One entry per CDR3 protein, without DNA, is what TCRdb gives after re-calling the 5' RACE reads. Its table lists tens of thousands of distinct CDR3 sequences. Investigators sorted each CD8+ T cell subset in triplicate, taking hundreds of thousands of cells each time. Within the CD8+ T cell compartment, naive cells were CD45RO-CCR7+CD27+CD95-. Sequencing used naive CXCR3+ CD8+ T cells from blood. Subset described: CD45RO-CCR7+CD27+CD95- naive CD8+ T cells expressing CXCR3 (TNR3+). The source is a human donor in good health. Some clones in this sample may be carry-over from other donors' samples. The chain couples TRBV5-1 to TRBJ2-1; checking the TCRdb D call of TRBD2 is not possible without DNA. This CDR3 reads CASSLAPSLGPTYNEQFF.